Sequencing of this T cell receptor (beta chain) was carried out in a study of blood T cell repertoires in COVID-19. Whole-study context: Acute-phase and convalescent COVID-19 samples originated in the United States, Italy and Spain.

Source study methods: Estimation of nucleated cell counts was performed using reference gene primer amplification. Clones were read by immunoSEQ multiplex PCR, and TCRdb kept only the in-frame ones, dropping some. V, J and clone size reflect that table, while D and trimming were determined from the DNA. The sample has 200,000 to 250,000 clones; approximately 84% are singletons. Sequencing was performed on peripheral blood. The clonotype comes from a woman over 75 with acute or convalescent COVID-19.

The CDR3 here is CASSYSTPGFKNIQYF. CDR3 in DNA: TGTGCCAGCAGTTACTCGACTCCGGGGTTCAAAAACATTCAGTACTTC. The V gene is TRBV6-5, the J gene TRBJ2-4; a possible D gene is TRBD2 (5 bases). This CDR3 region has 16 residues. Deletions cut 0 bases from V and 3 bases from J, with 12 bases between. CDR1 MNHEY and CDR2 SVGAGI come from the germline V gene.